The 9 T cell receptor beta chains given below trace back to one sample, sequenced in a study of T-cell reconstitution after alpha-beta-depleted transplantation in children. Unique molecular identifiers were used to barcode this TCRbeta library. Each CDR3 protein is one row after TCRdb ran MiXCR on the PCR reads. The repertoire has about 540,000 distinct CDR3 sequences, around 18% of them found once; the top ten carry about 3.1%. The material sequenced was PBMCs from the stem cell graft donor, taken from the stem cell graft. The receptors were sampled from a human donor who donated a stem cell graft to a child with acute lymphoblastic leukemia.

This chain links TRBV7-9 with TRBJ2-2; D call uncertain. The germline V gene encodes CDR1 SEHNR and CDR2 FQNEAQ (reference sequence). The length of the CDR3 is 16 residues. V was shortened by 5 bases and J by 3 bases, with 16 bases between the two germline ends. In nucleotides, the CDR3 is TGTGCCAGCAGCGTTCTTGGGCCGACGGACACCGGGGAGCTGTTTTTT. This encodes CASSVLGPTDTGELFF.

This clonotype was found a few times. The gene calls are TRBV9 and TRBJ1-3; D unclear. The CDR3 extends over 13 amino acids. Germline V gives CDR1 SGDLS, CDR2 YYNGEE. Between the trimmed V and J ends, which lost 3 bases and 7 bases, there was a span of 11 bases. This CDR3 is CASSASGVNTIYF. The CDR3 DNA sequence: TGTGCCAGCAGCGCATCCGGCGTCAACACCATATATTTT. Full variable domain (rest looked up from reference TRBV9 and TRBJ1-3): DSGVTQTPKHLITATGQRVTLRCSPRSGDLSVYWYQQSLDQGLQFLIQYYNGEERAKGNILERFSAQQFPDLHSELNLSSLELGDSALYFCASSASGVNTIYFGEGSWLTVV.

This chain uses TRBV19 with TRBJ2-3; D is uncertain. Germline V gene lookup returns CDR1 LNHDA and CDR2 SQIVND (reference sequence). V gave up 3 bases and J gave up 6 bases, with 4 bases separating them. The CDR3 is made up of 11 amino acids. As DNA, the CDR3 is TGTGCCAGTAGTATGAGGGATACGCAGTATTTT. Translated: CASSMRDTQYF.

This clonotype was counted a few times. The V call is TRBV5-6, the J call TRBJ1-6; unclear D gene. CDR1 SGHDT and CDR2 YYEEEE come from the germline V gene. The germline V and J ends were trimmed by 3 bases and 7 bases, with 14 bases remaining between them. The CDR3 loop spans 15 amino acids. The CDR3 nucleotides read TGTGCCAGCAGCTCCTTCGTGGAGTCAAATTCACCCCTCCACTTT. This gives the protein CASSSFVESNSPLHF. The full variable domain, completed using reference TRBV5-6 and TRBJ1-6, is DAGVTQSPTHLIKTRGQQVTLRCSPKSGHDTVSWYQQALGQGPQFIFQYYEEEERQRGNFPDRFSGHQFPNYSSELNVNALLLGDSALYLCASSSFVESNSPLHFGNGTRLTVT.

This clonotype was counted a few times. The chain recombines TRBV12-3 or TRBV12-4 with TRBJ1-4, with TRBD1 matching over 9 bases. With 6 bases clipped from V and 7 bases from J, the junction kept 9 bases outside the gene matches. CDR3 length equals 15 residues. The CDR3 DNA is TGTGCCAGCAGCCACCGACAGGGGGGGGGTGAAAAACTGTTTTTT. Protein sequence: CASSHRQGGGEKLFF.

The rearrangement joins TRBV7-3 to TRBJ1-1; D is possibly TRBD1 (6 bases). Looked up from germline, CDR1 is SGHTA and CDR2 is FQGTGA. V lost 1 base to trimming and J lost 3 bases, with 9 bases between them. There are 14 residues in the CDR3. CDR3 coding DNA: TGTGCCAGCAGCTTAATTCACAGGGACACTGAAGCTTTCTTT. It specifies CASSLIHRDTEAFF.

This clonotype was seen a handful of times. In nucleotides, the CDR3 is TGCGCCAGCAGCTTGTTGGTGGACAGCTCCTACAATGAGCAGTTCTTC. As protein: CASSLLVDSSYNEQFF. The chain is built from TRBV5-1 and TRBJ2-1; tentatively, D is TRBD1 (6 bases). Looked up from germline, CDR1 is SGHRS and CDR2 is YFSETQ. This CDR3 region has 16 residues. V lost 1 base and J lost 0, with 11 bases in between.

V is TRBV24-1 and J is TRBJ2-1; 11 positions agree with TRBD1. The germline CDR1 and CDR2 sequences are KGHDR and SFDVKD. Losses at the gene ends were 3 bases for V and 5 bases for J; bases not matched to a gene: 8. The CDR3 has 17 residues. The CDR3 bases are TGTGCCACCAGTGATGGGACAGGGGGGCTGGGGGACAATGAGCAGTTCTTC. This codes for CATSDGTGGLGDNEQFF.

The chain is built from TRBV3-1 and TRBJ2-7; TRBD2 agrees at 10 bases. The CDR3 has 14 amino acids. The germline gives CDR1 LGHDT, CDR2 YNNKEL (reference sequence). The V gene end was trimmed by 3 bases and the J gene end by 6 bases; junction bases not matched to a gene: 5. The CDR3 bases are TGTGCCAGCAGCCATCAGGGACTAGCGCTCGAGCAGTACTTC. As protein: CASSHQGLALEQYF.